The entry below describes one TCR beta chain. Via MiXCR, TCRdb re-called the reads, giving one row per CDR3 protein. This table holds about 740,000 distinct CDR3 sequences, less than 40% found once. The source of the sample is a study of T cell repertoires in cytomegalovirus infection. The CDR3 is 17 amino acids. Germline V CDR1 and CDR2: MDHEN, SYDVKM. With V trimmed by 2 bases and J by 4 bases, 10 bases remained unmatched. Sequenced sample: PBMCs. The V and J genes are TRBV28 and TRBJ2-5; 10 bases are shared with TRBD2. The clonotype comes from a human donor in good health (CMV status not recorded). Some clones in this sample may be carry-over from other donors' samples. The CDR3 is CASSLGLAGVAGETQYF. The CDR3 DNA follows: TGTGCCAGCAGTTTAGGGCTAGCGGGAGTAGCGGGAGAGACCCAGTACTTC. The full variable domain, in which reference TRBV28 and TRBJ2-5 provide the parts outside the CDR3, is DVKVTQSSRYLVKRTGEKVFLECVQDMDHENMFWYRQDPGLGLRLIYFSYDVKMKEKGDIPEGYSVSREKKERFSLILESASTNQTSMYLCASSLGLAGVAGETQYFGPGTRLLVL.